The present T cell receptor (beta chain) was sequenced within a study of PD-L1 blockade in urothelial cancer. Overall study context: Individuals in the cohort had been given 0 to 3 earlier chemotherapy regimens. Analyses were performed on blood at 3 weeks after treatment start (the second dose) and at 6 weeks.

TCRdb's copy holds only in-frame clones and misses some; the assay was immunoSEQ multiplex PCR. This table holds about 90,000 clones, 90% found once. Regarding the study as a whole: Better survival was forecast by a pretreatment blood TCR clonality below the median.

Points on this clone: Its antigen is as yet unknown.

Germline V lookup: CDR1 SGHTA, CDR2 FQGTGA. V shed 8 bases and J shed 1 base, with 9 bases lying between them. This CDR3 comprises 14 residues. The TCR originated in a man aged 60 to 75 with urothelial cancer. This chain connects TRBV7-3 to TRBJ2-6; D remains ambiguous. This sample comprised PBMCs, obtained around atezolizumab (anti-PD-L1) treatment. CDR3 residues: CASGAWSGANVLTF. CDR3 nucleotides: TGTGCCAGCGGAGCTTGGTCTGGGGCCAACGTCCTGACTTTC.